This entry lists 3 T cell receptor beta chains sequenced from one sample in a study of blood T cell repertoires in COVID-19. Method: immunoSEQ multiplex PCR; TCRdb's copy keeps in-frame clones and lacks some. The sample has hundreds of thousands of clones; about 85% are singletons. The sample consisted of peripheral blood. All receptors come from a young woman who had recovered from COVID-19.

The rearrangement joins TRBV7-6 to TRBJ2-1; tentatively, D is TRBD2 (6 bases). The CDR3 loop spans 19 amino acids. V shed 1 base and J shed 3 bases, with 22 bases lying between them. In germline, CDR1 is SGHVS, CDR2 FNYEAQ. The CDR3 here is CASSLVGTLVPGRYNEQFF. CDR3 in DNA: TGTGCCAGCAGCTTAGTCGGGACTTTGGTACCGGGCCGCTACAATGAGCAGTTCTTC.

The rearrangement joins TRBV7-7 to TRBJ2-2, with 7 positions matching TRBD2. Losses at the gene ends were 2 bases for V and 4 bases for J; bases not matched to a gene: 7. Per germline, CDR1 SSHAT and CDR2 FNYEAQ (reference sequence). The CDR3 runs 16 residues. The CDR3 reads CASSLMAGESTGELFF. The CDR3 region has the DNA TGTGCCAGCAGCTTAATGGCGGGAGAATCCACCGGGGAGCTGTTTTTT.

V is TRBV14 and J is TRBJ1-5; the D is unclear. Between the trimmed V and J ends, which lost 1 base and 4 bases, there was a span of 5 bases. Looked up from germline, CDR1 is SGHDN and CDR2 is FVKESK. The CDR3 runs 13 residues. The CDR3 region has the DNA TGTGCCAGCAGCCAAGGGCTTAATCAGCCCCAGCATTTT. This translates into CASSQGLNQPQHF.